This TCR beta chain was captured in a study of identical twins. Study-level results: Models underpredicted monozygotic twin sharing of out-of-frame TCR alpha.

TCRdb processed the 5' RACE reads anew with MiXCR; each CDR3 protein has one entry. Found here are hundreds of thousands of distinct CDR3 sequences, 6.1% of them singletons; the top ten hold 1.5% to 2%. There are many counts of this clonotype. Its antigen is not identified. Germline V lookup: CDR1 LGHNA, CDR2 YNFKEQ. V dropped 1 base and J dropped 7; count of bases not matched to a gene: 4. This CDR3 spans 14 amino acids. The sequence was obtained from a man aged 18 to 30 in good health. J is TRBJ1-5 and V is TRBV4-2; the match to TRBD1 covers 7 bases. Source material: naive T cells sorted from blood. The CDR3 nucleotides are TGTGCCAGCAGCCAAGGACAGGGACGGCAGCCCCAGCATTTT. Amino acid sequence: CASSQGQGRQPQHF.